The rows below give T cell receptor beta chains drawn from one sample of a study of beta chain features in type 1 diabetes. Method: immunoSEQ multiplex PCR; TCRdb's copy keeps in-frame clones and lacks some. Of over 300,000 clones detected, approximately 8% appear once; the ten largest clones hold 0.44%. Sample: central memory CD4+ T cells from blood. The receptors were gathered from a woman aged 18-35 years in good health. CDR3s include the opening cysteine and the closing phenylalanine or tryptophan. The D gene is left open where the match is weak. For some rows the clone size is stated as once, few or many, or as a class when expanded; others skip it.

D: .
length: 16
size: .
J: TRBJ2-1
V: TRBV4-2
DNA: TGTGCCAGCAGCCAAGTTCCGGGGAGTGGCTACAATGAGCAGTTCTTC
CDR3: CASSQVPGSGYNEQFF

D: TRBD1
length: 13
size: few
J: TRBJ2-7
V: TRBV2
DNA: TGTGCCAGCGCACAGGGGATTCGCTACGAGCAGTACTTC
CDR3: CASAQGIRYEQYF

D: .
length: 17
size: many
J: TRBJ1-5
V: TRBV4-2
DNA: TGTGCCAGCAGCCGCTCCCCCGGGGGTGTACCCGATCAGCCCCAGCATTTT
CDR3: CASSRSPGGVPDQPQHF

D: TRBD1
length: 14
size: .
J: TRBJ2-7
V: TRBV7-2
DNA: TGTGCCAGCAGCTTAGGAGGGACAGCTAGCGAGCAGTACTTC
CDR3: CASSLGGTASEQYF

D: .
length: 14
size: .
J: TRBJ1-2
V: TRBV1
DNA: TGCACCAGCAGCCGGACAGGGTTTCACTATGGCTACACCTTC
CDR3: CTSSRTGFHYGYTF

D: .
length: 14
size: .
J: TRBJ2-1
V: TRBV5-4
DNA: TGTGCCAGCAGCCCCGATCAGGGTATCTATGAGCAGTTCTTC
CDR3: CASSPDQGIYEQFF

D: TRBD2
length: 18
size: many
J: TRBJ2-7
V: TRBV7-9
DNA: TGTGCCAGCAGCCTCGGGACTAGCGGGAGTATGATGGTGTACGAGCAGTACTTC
CDR3: CASSLGTSGSMMVYEQYF

D: TRBD2
length: 16
size: many
J: TRBJ2-1
V: TRBV10-3
DNA: TGTGCCATCAGTGGGACTAGCGGGACCTCCTACAATGAGCAGTTCTTC
CDR3: CAISGTSGTSYNEQFF

D: .
length: 17
size: .
J: TRBJ1-4
V: TRBV9
DNA: TGTGCCAGCAGCGTAGGTCAGGGGAGATCGACTAATGAAAAACTGTTTTTT
CDR3: CASSVGQGRSTNEKLFF

D: .
length: 11
size: .
J: TRBJ2-7
V: TRBV6-1
DNA: TGTGCCACCACAGGATTAGGGGAGCAGTACTTC
CDR3: CATTGLGEQYF

D: TRBD1
length: 15
size: .
J: TRBJ1-5
V: TRBV5-6
DNA: TGTGCCAGCAGCTTGGGGACAGGCAGGACGGAGCCCCAGCATTTT
CDR3: CASSLGTGRTEPQHF

D: .
length: 15
size: .
J: TRBJ2-1
V: TRBV5-1
DNA: TGCGCCAGCAGCGTGGCCGGGTCGCTCTACAATGAGCAGTTCTTC
CDR3: CASSVAGSLYNEQFF

D: TRBD2
length: 16
size: .
J: TRBJ2-1
V: TRBV7-6
DNA: TGTGCCAGCAGCCCCCGACTAGCGGGAGGCGTGGGCGAGCAGTTCTTC
CDR3: CASSPRLAGGVGEQFF

D: TRBD2
length: 16
size: .
J: TRBJ2-7
V: TRBV9
DNA: TGTGCCAGCAGCCCCCGAGCCAAGGGACTAGGAGGCGAGCAGTACTTC
CDR3: CASSPRAKGLGGEQYF

D: .
length: 16
size: .
J: TRBJ2-5
V: TRBV9
DNA: TGTGCCAGCAGCGTAGGGAGGGACTCGATCCGGGAGACCCAGTACTTC
CDR3: CASSVGRDSIRETQYF

D: .
length: 15
size: many
J: TRBJ1-4
V: TRBV19
DNA: TGTGCCAGTAGTATCCGTCAGATGATGTTTGAAAAACTGTTTTTT
CDR3: CASSIRQMMFEKLFF

D: .
length: 15
size: .
J: TRBJ1-5
V: TRBV9
DNA: TGTGCCAGCAGCGTAGGCAGGGGCTGGAATCAGCCCCAGCATTTT
CDR3: CASSVGRGWNQPQHF

D: .
length: 13
size: .
J: TRBJ2-3
V: TRBV2
DNA: TGTGCCAGCGCTTCTGACATATCGGATACGCAGTATTTT
CDR3: CASASDISDTQYF

D: TRBD1
length: 14
size: many
J: TRBJ2-3
V: TRBV5-6
DNA: TGTGCCAGCAGCTTACCTGACAGGGGGAATACGCAGTATTTT
CDR3: CASSLPDRGNTQYF

D: .
length: 16
size: few
J: TRBJ2-3
V: TRBV29-1
DNA: TGCAGCGTCCCCCCCCGAGGTAGCGGCCCTCGGGGTACGCAGTATTTT
CDR3: CSVPPRGSGPRGTQYF

D: TRBD2
length: 14
size: .
J: TRBJ2-1
V: TRBV5-1
DNA: TGCGCCAGCAGCACGGGACTAGCGGGGAATGAGCAGTTCTTC
CDR3: CASSTGLAGNEQFF

D: TRBD2
length: 14
size: few
J: TRBJ2-1
V: TRBV5-1
DNA: TGCGCCAGCAGCATTAGCGGGACCTACAATGAGCAGTTCTTC
CDR3: CASSISGTYNEQFF

D: .
length: 14
size: .
J: TRBJ2-3
V: TRBV21-1
DNA: TGTGCCAGCCGCCCGGGACGGGGCACAGATACGCAGTATTTT
CDR3: CASRPGRGTDTQYF

D: TRBD1
length: 15
size: .
J: TRBJ1-5
V: TRBV5-1
DNA: TGCGCCAGCAGCGAGCAGGGGGCGCCAGGGCAGCCCCAGCATTTT
CDR3: CASSEQGAPGQPQHF

D: .
length: 14
size: few
J: TRBJ2-1
V: TRBV5-6
DNA: TGTGCCAGCATGGGGGGCCCCTCCTACAATGAGCAGTTCTTC
CDR3: CASMGGPSYNEQFF

D: .
length: 12
size: many
J: TRBJ1-1
V: TRBV2
DNA: TGTGCCAGCAGCGGTCAAATAGACCAAGCTTTCTTT
CDR3: CASSGQIDQAFF

D: TRBD1
length: 14
size: .
J: TRBJ2-3
V: TRBV2
DNA: TGTGCCAGCTTGGGACAGATTTCCACAGATACGCAGTATTTT
CDR3: CASLGQISTDTQYF

D: .
length: 13
size: few
J: TRBJ2-5
V: TRBV10-1
DNA: TGCGCCAGCAGTGCACAGGGTCAAGAGACCCAGTACTTC
CDR3: CASSAQGQETQYF

D: TRBD1
length: 15
size: few
J: TRBJ2-1
V: TRBV7-9
DNA: TGTGCCAGCAGCCAAGCGGGACAGGGTCGAGATGAGCAGTTCTTC
CDR3: CASSQAGQGRDEQFF

D: TRBD1
length: 13
size: few
J: TRBJ2-5
V: TRBV7-6
DNA: TGTGCCAGCAGCCCGGGGACAGACGGGACCCAGTACTTC
CDR3: CASSPGTDGTQYF

D: .
length: 15
size: .
J: TRBJ2-3
V: TRBV5-1
DNA: TGCGCCAGCAGCTTGAGACGGATCGCCACAGATACGCAGTATTTT
CDR3: CASSLRRIATDTQYF

D: .
length: 16
size: .
J: TRBJ1-4
V: TRBV11-2
DNA: TGTGCCAGCAGCTTGAACTCCGGGTCCCTTAATGAAAAACTGTTTTTT
CDR3: CASSLNSGSLNEKLFF

D: .
length: 12
size: many
J: TRBJ1-5
V: TRBV6-6
DNA: TGTGCCAGCAGTTACTCTGAGGGCCCCCAGCATTTT
CDR3: CASSYSEGPQHF

D: .
length: 15
size: .
J: TRBJ2-3
V: TRBV14
DNA: TGTGCCAGCAGCCAAAGAACAGGATTCACAGATACGCAGTATTTT
CDR3: CASSQRTGFTDTQYF

D: .
length: 14
size: few
J: TRBJ2-7
V: TRBV5-1
DNA: TGCGCCAGCAGAGGGGGGCCAGGATCCTACGAGCAGTACTTC
CDR3: CASRGGPGSYEQYF

D: .
length: 14
size: few
J: TRBJ1-1
V: TRBV7-2
DNA: TGTGCCAGCAAAAGTGGTTGGGTGAACACTGAAGCTTTCTTT
CDR3: CASKSGWVNTEAFF

D: TRBD2
length: 15
size: .
J: TRBJ2-3
V: TRBV6-1
DNA: TGTGCCAGCACCGGAGTAGCGGGTCTCACAGATACGCAGTATTTT
CDR3: CASTGVAGLTDTQYF

D: .
length: 15
size: few
J: TRBJ2-2
V: TRBV13
DNA: TGTGCCAGCAGCATACTACCTCAGGGTTCCGGGGAGCTGTTTTTT
CDR3: CASSILPQGSGELFF

D: TRBD2
length: 15
size: few
J: TRBJ2-1
V: TRBV7-2
DNA: TGTGCCAGCAGCCCAACGGGACTAGCTGCCAATGAGCAGTTCTTC
CDR3: CASSPTGLAANEQFF

D: .
length: 15
size: few
J: TRBJ2-5
V: TRBV6-6
DNA: TGTGCCAGCAGCCCCCCCCCGGGAAAGTCGGAGACCCAGTACTTC
CDR3: CASSPPPGKSETQYF

D: .
length: 17
size: .
J: TRBJ2-3
V: TRBV7-9
DNA: TGTGCCAGCAGCTTAGCTATTTTGGCTGCACCGACAGATACGCAGTATTTT
CDR3: CASSLAILAAPTDTQYF

D: .
length: 13
size: .
J: TRBJ1-2
V: TRBV7-6
DNA: TGTGCCAGCAGCTTAGCCACAGGGTCTGGCTACACCTTC
CDR3: CASSLATGSGYTF

D: TRBD1
length: 16
size: .
J: TRBJ2-5
V: TRBV6-1
DNA: TGTGCCAGCAGTGCCGCATGGGGACAGGGCGGAGGGACCCAGTACTTC
CDR3: CASSAAWGQGGGTQYF

D: .
length: 12
size: few
J: TRBJ2-7
V: TRBV7-2
DNA: TGTGCCAGCCGCAGGGAGTCCTACGAGCAGTACTTC
CDR3: CASRRESYEQYF

D: .
length: 15
size: few
J: TRBJ1-2
V: TRBV6-6
DNA: TGTGCCAGCAGGCCAGAGAGTCATCGTTCGTATGGCTACACCTTC
CDR3: CASRPESHRSYGYTF

D: .
length: 13
size: .
J: TRBJ2-1
V: TRBV28
DNA: TGTGCCAGCAGAGAGATATCCTACAATGAGCAGTTCTTC
CDR3: CASREISYNEQFF

D: .
length: 13
size: .
J: TRBJ1-1
V: TRBV25-1
DNA: TGTGCCTGCAGTGAATGGGGGGACACTGAAGCTTTCTTT
CDR3: CACSEWGDTEAFF

D: .
length: 14
size: .
J: TRBJ1-2
V: TRBV11-1
DNA: TGTGCCAGCAGCGGGGGCAGTCTATCGGTTGGCTACACCTTC
CDR3: CASSGGSLSVGYTF

D: .
length: 15
size: few
J: TRBJ2-5
V: TRBV18
DNA: TGTGCCAGCTCAGCCCATGCCGGGTTCGACGAGACCCAGTACTTC
CDR3: CASSAHAGFDETQYF

D: TRBD1
length: 14
size: few
J: TRBJ1-5
V: TRBV6-5
DNA: TGTGCCACCTCTTTGACAGGGGGGTATCAGCCCCAGCATTTT
CDR3: CATSLTGGYQPQHF